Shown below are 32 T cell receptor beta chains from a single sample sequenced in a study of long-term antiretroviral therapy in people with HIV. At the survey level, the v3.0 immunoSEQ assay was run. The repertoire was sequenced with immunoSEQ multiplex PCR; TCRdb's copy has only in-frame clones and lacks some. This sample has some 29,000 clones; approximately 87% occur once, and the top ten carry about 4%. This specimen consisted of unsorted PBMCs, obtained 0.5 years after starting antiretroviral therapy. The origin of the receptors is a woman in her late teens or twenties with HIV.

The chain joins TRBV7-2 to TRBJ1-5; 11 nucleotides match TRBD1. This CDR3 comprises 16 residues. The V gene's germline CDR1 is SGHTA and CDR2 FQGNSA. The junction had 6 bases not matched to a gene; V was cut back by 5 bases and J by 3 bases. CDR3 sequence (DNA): TGTGCCAGCAGCCGGGACAGGGGGTCCCCCAATCAGCCCCAGCATTTT. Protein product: CASSRDRGSPNQPQHF. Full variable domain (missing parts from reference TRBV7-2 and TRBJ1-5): GAGVSQSPSNKVTEKGKDVELRCDPISGHTALYWYRQSLGQGLEFLIYFQGNSAPDKSGLPSDRFSAERTGGSVSTLTIQRTQQEDSAVYLCASSRDRGSPNQPQHFGDGTRLSIL.

The CDR3 sequence is CASSSPGQNAYEQYF. CDR3 bases: TGTGCCAGCAGTTCCCCGGGACAAAACGCCTACGAGCAGTACTTC. The chain is built from TRBV6-6 and TRBJ2-7, with D possibly TRBD1 on 6 matching bases. V was pared by 4 bases and J by 2 bases, with 15 bases between. This CDR3 has 15 amino acids. Germline V gene data show CDR1 as MNHNY and CDR2 as SVGAGI (reference sequence).

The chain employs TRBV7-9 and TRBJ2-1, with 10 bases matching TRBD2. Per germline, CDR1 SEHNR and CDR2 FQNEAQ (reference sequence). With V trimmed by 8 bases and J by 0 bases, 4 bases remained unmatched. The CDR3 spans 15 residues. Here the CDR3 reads CASEASGSSYNEQFF. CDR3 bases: TGTGCCAGCGAAGCTAGCGGGAGCTCCTACAATGAGCAGTTCTTC.

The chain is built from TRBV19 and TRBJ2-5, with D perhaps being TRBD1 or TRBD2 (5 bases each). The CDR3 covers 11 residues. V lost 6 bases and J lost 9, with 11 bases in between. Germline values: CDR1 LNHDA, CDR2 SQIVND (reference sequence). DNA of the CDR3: TGTGCCAGTAGCACCCTGGGGGCCCAGTACTTC. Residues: CASSTLGAQYF.

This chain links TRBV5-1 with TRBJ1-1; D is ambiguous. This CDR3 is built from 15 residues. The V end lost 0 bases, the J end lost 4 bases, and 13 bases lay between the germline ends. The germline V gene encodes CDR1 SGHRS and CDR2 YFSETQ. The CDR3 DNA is TGCGCCAGCAGCTTGGCCGAGGGATCGGGCACTGAAGCTTTCTTT. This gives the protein CASSLAEGSGTEAFF.

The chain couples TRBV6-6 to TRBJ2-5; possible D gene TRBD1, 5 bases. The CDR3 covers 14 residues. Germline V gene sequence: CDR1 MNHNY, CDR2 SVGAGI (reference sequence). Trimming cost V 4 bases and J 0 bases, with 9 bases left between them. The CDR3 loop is CASSFDSYQETQYF. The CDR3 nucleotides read TGTGCCAGCAGTTTCGACAGTTACCAAGAGACCCAGTACTTC.

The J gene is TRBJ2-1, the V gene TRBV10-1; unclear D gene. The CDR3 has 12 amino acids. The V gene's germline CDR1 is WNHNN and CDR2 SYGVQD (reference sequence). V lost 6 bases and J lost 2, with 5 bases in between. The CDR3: CASSFTYNEQFF. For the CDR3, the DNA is TGCGCCAGCAGCTTTACCTACAATGAGCAGTTCTTC.

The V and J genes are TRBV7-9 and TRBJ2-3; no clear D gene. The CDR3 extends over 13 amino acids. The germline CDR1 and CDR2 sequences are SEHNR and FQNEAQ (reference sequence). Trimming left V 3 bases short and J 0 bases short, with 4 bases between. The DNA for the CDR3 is TGTGCCAGCAGCTTTGGTAGCACAGATACGCAGTATTTT. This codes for CASSFGSTDTQYF.

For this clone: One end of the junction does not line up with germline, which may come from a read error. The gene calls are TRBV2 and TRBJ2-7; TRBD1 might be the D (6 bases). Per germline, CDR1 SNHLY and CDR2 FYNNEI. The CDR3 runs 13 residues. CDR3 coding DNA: TGTGCCAGCAGTGAGGGGGCCCCAGCCGCTAAGGACTTC. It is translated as CASSEGAPAAKDF.

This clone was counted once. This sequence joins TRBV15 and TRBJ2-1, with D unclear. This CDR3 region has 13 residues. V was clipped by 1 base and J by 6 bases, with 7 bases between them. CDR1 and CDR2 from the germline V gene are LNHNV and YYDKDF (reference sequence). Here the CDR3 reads CATSRVPSNEQFF. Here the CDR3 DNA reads TGTGCCACCAGCAGAGTGCCCTCCAATGAGCAGTTCTTC.

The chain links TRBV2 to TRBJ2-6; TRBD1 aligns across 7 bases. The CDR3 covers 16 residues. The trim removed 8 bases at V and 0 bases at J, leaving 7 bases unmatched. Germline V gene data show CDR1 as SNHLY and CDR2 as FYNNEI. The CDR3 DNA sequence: TGTGCCAGCCTACAGGGGCCCAACTCTGGGGCCAACGTCCTGACTTTC. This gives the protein CASLQGPNSGANVLTF.

The CDR3 DNA is TGTGCCAGCACCCGACAGGTGAACACTGAAGCTTTCTTT. Protein: CASTRQVNTEAFF. The chain has TRBV6-6 and TRBJ1-1, with D maybe TRBD1 (6 bases). V lost 7 bases and J 0 bases, leaving 9 bases between the germline ends. This CDR3 spans 13 amino acids. Germline CDR1 is MNHNY and CDR2 is SVGAGI (reference sequence).

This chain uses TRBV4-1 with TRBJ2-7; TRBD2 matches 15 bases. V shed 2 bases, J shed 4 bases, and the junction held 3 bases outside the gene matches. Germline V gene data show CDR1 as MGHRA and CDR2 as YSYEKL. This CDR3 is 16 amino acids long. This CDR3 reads CASSQTGTSGRYEQYF. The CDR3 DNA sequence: TGCGCCAGCAGCCAAACAGGGACTAGCGGGAGGTACGAGCAGTACTTC.

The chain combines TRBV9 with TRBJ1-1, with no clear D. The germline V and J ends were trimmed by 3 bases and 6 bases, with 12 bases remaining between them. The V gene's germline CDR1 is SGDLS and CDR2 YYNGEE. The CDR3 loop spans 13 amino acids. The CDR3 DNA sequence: TGTGCCAGCAGCGCCCATTACGGGGCTGAAGCTTTCTTT. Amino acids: CASSAHYGAEAFF.

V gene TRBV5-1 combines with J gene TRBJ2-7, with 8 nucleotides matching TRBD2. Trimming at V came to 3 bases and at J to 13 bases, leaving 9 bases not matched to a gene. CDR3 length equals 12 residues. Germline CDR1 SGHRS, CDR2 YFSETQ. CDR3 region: CASSSPGTRQYF. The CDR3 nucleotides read TGCGCCAGCAGCTCCCCGGGGACTAGGCAATACTTC.

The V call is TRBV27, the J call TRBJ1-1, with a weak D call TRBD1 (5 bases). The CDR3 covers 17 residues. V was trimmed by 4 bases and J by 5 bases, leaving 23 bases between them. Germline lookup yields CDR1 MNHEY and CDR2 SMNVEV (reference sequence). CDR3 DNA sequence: TGTGCCAGCAGTTGGGCGGGGTACAGGCCATCGGGAACTGAAGCTTTCTTT. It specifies CASSWAGYRPSGTEAFF.

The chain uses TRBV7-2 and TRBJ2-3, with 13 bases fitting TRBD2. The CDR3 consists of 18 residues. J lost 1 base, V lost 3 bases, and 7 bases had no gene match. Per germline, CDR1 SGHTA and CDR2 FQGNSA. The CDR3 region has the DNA TGTGCCAGCAGCTTCAGGACTAGCGGGAGCCGCGGCACAGATACGCAGTATTTT. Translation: CASSFRTSGSRGTDTQYF.

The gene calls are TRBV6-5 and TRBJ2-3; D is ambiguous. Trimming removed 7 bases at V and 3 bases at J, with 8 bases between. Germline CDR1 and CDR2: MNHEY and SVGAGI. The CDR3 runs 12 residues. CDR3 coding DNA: TGTGCCAGCAAGGATTTGACAGATACGCAGTATTTT. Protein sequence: CASKDLTDTQYF.

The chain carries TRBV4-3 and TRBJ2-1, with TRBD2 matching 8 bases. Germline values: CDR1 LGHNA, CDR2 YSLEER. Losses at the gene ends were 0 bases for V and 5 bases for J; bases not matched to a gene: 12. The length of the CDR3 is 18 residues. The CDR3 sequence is CASSQDDVLAARHNEQFF. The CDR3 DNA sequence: TGCGCCAGCAGCCAAGATGACGTACTAGCGGCTAGACACAATGAGCAGTTCTTC.

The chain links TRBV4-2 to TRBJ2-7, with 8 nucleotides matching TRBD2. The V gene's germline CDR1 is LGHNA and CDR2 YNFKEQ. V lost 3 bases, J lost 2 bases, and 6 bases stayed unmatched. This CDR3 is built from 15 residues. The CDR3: CASSHRTSSTYEQYF. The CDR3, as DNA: TGTGCCAGCAGCCATAGGACTAGCTCTACCTACGAGCAGTACTTC.

CDR3 region: CASLEDLSSYNEQFF. The CDR3 nucleotides are TGTGCCAGCTTGGAAGACCTTAGCTCCTACAATGAGCAGTTCTTC. The rearrangement links TRBV28 to TRBJ2-1; D uncertain. Germline V gene data show CDR1 as MDHEN and CDR2 as SYDVKM. This CDR3 spans 15 amino acids. V lost 8 bases to trimming and J lost 0 bases, with 14 bases between them.

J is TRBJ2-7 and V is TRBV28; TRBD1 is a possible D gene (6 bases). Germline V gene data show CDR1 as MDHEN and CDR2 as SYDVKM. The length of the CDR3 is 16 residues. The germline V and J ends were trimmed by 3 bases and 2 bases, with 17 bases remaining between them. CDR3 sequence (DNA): TGTGCCAGCAGTTTCTTCGGGGCAGGGGAACCCTACGAGCAGTACTTC. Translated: CASSFFGAGEPYEQYF.

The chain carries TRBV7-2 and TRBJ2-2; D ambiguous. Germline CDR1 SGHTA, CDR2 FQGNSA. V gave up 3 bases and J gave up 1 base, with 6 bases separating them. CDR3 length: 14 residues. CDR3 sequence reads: CASSFRRNTGELFF. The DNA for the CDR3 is TGTGCCAGCAGCTTTCGGAGGAACACCGGGGAGCTGTTTTTT.

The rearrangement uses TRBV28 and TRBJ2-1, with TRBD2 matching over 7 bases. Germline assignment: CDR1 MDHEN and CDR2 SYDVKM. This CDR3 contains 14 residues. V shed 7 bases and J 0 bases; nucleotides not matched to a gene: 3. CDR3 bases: TGTGCCAGCATTGGCGGGAGCTCCTACAATGAGCAGTTCTTC. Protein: CASIGGSSYNEQFF.

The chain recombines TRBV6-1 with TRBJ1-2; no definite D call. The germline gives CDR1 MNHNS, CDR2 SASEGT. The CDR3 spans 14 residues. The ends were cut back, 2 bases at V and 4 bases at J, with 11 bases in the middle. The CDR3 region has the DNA TGTGCCAGCAGTGAATTAGCCGCCTCCTATGGCTACACCTTC. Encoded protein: CASSELAASYGYTF.

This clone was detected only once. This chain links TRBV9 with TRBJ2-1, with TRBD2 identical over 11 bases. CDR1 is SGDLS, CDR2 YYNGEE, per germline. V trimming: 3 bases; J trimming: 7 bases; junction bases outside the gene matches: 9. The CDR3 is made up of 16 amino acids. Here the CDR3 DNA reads TGTGCCAGCAGCGCATTAGCGGGAGGGCCGATGAATGAGCAGTTCTTC. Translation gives CASSALAGGPMNEQFF.

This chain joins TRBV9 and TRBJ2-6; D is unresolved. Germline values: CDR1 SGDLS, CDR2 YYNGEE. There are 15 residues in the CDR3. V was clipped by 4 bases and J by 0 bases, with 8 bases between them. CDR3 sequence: CASSPIYSGANVLTF. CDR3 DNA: TGTGCCAGCAGCCCTATTTACTCTGGGGCCAACGTCCTGACTTTC.

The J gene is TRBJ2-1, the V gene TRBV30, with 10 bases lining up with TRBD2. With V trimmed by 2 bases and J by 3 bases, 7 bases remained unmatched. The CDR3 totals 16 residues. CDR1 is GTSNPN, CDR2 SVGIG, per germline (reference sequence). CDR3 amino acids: CAWSPIQREGYNEQFF. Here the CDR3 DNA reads TGTGCCTGGAGTCCAATTCAGCGGGAGGGCTACAATGAGCAGTTCTTC.

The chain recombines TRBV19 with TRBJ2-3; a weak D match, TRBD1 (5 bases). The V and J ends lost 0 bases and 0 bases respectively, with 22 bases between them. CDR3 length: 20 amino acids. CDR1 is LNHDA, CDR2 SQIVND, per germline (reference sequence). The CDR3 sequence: CASSIDHRAGPTASTDTQYF. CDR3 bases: TGTGCCAGTAGTATAGATCATCGGGCAGGACCGACAGCCAGCACAGATACGCAGTATTTT. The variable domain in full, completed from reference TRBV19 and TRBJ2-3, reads DGGITQSPKYLFRKEGQNVTLSCEQNLNHDAMYWYRQDPGQGLRLIYYSQIVNDFQKGDIAEGYSVSREKKESFPLTVTSAQKNPTAFYLCASSIDHRAGPTASTDTQYFGPGTRLTVL.

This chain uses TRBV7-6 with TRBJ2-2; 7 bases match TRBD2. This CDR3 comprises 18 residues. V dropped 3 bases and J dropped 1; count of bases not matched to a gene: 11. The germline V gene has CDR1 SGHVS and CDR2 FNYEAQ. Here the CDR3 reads CASSFSNGRFLNTGELFF. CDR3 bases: TGTGCCAGCAGCTTCTCGAACGGGAGGTTCTTGAACACCGGGGAGCTGTTTTTT.

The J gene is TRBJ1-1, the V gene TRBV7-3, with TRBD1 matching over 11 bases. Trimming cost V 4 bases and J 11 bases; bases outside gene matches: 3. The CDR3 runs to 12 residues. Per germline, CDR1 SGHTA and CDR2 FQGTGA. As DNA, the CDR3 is TGTGCCAGCAGCTCGGACAGGGGGCAGGCTTTCTTT. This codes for CASSSDRGQAFF.

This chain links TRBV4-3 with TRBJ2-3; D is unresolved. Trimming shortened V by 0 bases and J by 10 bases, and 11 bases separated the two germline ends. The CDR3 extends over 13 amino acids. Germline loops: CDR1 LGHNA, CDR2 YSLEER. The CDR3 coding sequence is TGCGCCAGCAGCCAAGATACGACTGGGGCGCAGTATTTT. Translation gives CASSQDTTGAQYF.